The 32 T cell receptor beta chains reported below all come from one sample, sequenced in a study of blood T cell repertoires in COVID-19. Sequenced by immunoSEQ multiplex PCR; TCRdb stores in-frame clones only, minus some. The sample lists about 120,000 clones, 60% to 85% occurring once. What was sequenced was peripheral blood. These receptors all come from a man in his 70s with acute or convalescent COVID-19.

This chain uses TRBV5-1 with TRBJ2-2; 8 bases align to TRBD1. Germline V gives CDR1 SGHRS, CDR2 YFSETQ. This CDR3 region has 14 residues. The V and J ends lost 1 base and 7 bases, in that order; junction bases with no gene match: 3. In DNA form, the CDR3 reads TGCGCCAGCAGCTTGACAGGGGGAGACGGGGAGCTGTTTTTT. Its translation: CASSLTGGDGELFF.

The chain uses TRBV19 and TRBJ2-3; the D is unclear. The CDR3 is 16 residues long. Trimming pared 4 bases from V and 6 bases from J, leaving 20 bases between. Germline V gene data show CDR1 as LNHDA and CDR2 as SQIVND (reference sequence). CDR3 in DNA: TGTGCCAGTAGTAAAGCGACGACGGGTAGTGTCGATACGCAGTATTTT. This encodes CASSKATTGSVDTQYF.

V gene TRBV5-4 combines with J gene TRBJ2-7, with TRBD1 as a possible D gene (6 bases). V lost 8 bases to trimming and J lost 0 bases, with 18 bases between them. Germline V gives CDR1 SGHNT, CDR2 YYREEE (reference sequence). This CDR3 spans 15 amino acids. CDR3 coding DNA: TGTGCCAGTACGCCCATAGGACAGAGCTCCTACGAGCAGTACTTC. Its protein product is CASTPIGQSSYEQYF.

The J gene is TRBJ2-7, the V gene TRBV27; maybe TRBD1 (8 bases). The CDR3 sequence is 13 residues long. The V gene lost 4 bases and the J gene lost 6 bases, with 13 bases spanning the gap. Germline CDR1 MNHEY, CDR2 SMNVEV (reference sequence). CDR3 nucleotides: TGTGCCAGCAGTTACAGGGGGGGAAGCGAGCAGTACTTC. Residues: CASSYRGGSEQYF.

This clone appeared a single time. V gene TRBV19 combines with J gene TRBJ1-1, with a possible D match to TRBD1 (5 bases). CDR3 length equals 15 residues. V was pared by 6 bases and J by 2 bases, with 16 bases between. Germline V CDR1 and CDR2: LNHDA, SQIVND (reference sequence). The CDR3 region is CASRSSTARNTEAFF. CDR3 in DNA: TGTGCCAGTAGAAGCTCGACAGCCCGAAACACTGAAGCTTTCTTT.

The chain uses TRBV4-2 and TRBJ1-4; D possibly corresponds to TRBD1 (5 bases). In germline, CDR1 is LGHNA, CDR2 YNFKEQ. CDR3 length equals 16 residues. V dropped 1 base and J dropped 12 bases, with 21 bases sitting between them. The CDR3 is CASSQGVGGSKSELFF. The DNA for the CDR3 is TGTGCCAGCAGCCAAGGTGTCGGGGGGTCCAAGTCGGAACTGTTTTTT.

The chain combines TRBV7-2 with TRBJ1-5; D ambiguous. With 3 bases removed from V and 6 bases from J, the gap between germline ends came to 6 bases. Germline V gene lookup returns CDR1 SGHTA and CDR2 FQGNSA. This CDR3 is 12 amino acids long. The CDR3 reads CASSFLGQPQHF. For the CDR3, the DNA is TGTGCCAGCAGCTTTCTCGGTCAGCCCCAGCATTTT. Full variable domain (missing parts from reference TRBV7-2 and TRBJ1-5): GAGVSQSPSNKVTEKGKDVELRCDPISGHTALYWYRQSLGQGLEFLIYFQGNSAPDKSGLPSDRFSAERTGGSVSTLTIQRTQQEDSAVYLCASSFLGQPQHFGDGTRLSIL.

The chain has TRBV5-4 and TRBJ2-2; 9 nucleotides line up with TRBD1. V was pared by 3 bases and J by 5 bases, with 8 bases of the junction left unmatched. The CDR3 is 16 amino acids. Germline V CDR1 and CDR2: SGHNT, YYREEE (reference sequence). CDR3 sequence (DNA): TGTGCCAGCAGCTCCCCAGACAGGGGGAGGACCGGGGAGCTGTTTTTT. It translates to CASSSPDRGRTGELFF.

This chain joins TRBV27 and TRBJ2-7; D is possibly TRBD1 (7 bases). The germline V gene has CDR1 MNHEY and CDR2 SMNVEV (reference sequence). CDR3 length: 15 amino acids. Trimming stripped 2 bases from V and 4 bases from J, with 15 bases between. CDR3 nucleotide sequence: TGTGCCAGCAGTTTAGGCAGGGGGGCCATATACGAGCAGTACTTC. Protein sequence: CASSLGRGAIYEQYF.

This chain uses TRBV6-6 with TRBJ1-3; D gene ambiguous. Trimming removed 2 bases at V and 2 bases at J, with 13 bases between. CDR3 length: 16 amino acids. Looked up from germline, CDR1 is MNHNY and CDR2 is SVGAGI (reference sequence). Written as DNA, the CDR3 is TGTGCCAGCAGTTACACCGGACCCGGGACTGGAAACACCATATATTTT. Translation gives CASSYTGPGTGNTIYF.

For the CDR3, the DNA is TGCGCCAGCAGCTTGGAGGGACAGGGGGCTGGTGGCTACACCTTC. Translated, it gives CASSLEGQGAGGYTF. The rearrangement uses TRBV5-1 and TRBJ1-2; 12 nucleotides align to TRBD1. The CDR3 runs 15 residues. The germline CDR1 and CDR2 sequences are SGHRS and YFSETQ. J was trimmed by 7 bases and V by 0 bases; bases with no gene match: 4.

This chain joins TRBV5-4 and TRBJ2-3; possible D gene TRBD2, 5 bases. The V gene lost 0 bases and the J gene lost 0 bases, with 8 bases spanning the gap. The CDR3 spans 15 residues. CDR1 is SGHNT and CDR2 is YYREEE in the germline V gene (reference sequence). CDR3 in DNA: TGTGCCAGCAGCTTGGAGGGCGGGAGCACAGATACGCAGTATTTT. Amino acids: CASSLEGGSTDTQYF.

The V gene is TRBV9, the J gene TRBJ2-3; TRBD2 matches 9 bases. The V gene's germline CDR1 is SGDLS and CDR2 YYNGEE. This CDR3 spans 15 amino acids. V lost 4 bases to trimming and J lost 1 base; unmatched junction nucleotides: 4. The CDR3 DNA follows: TGTGCCAGCAGCTTTTCTAGCGGGGGCACAGATACGCAGTATTTT. It yields the protein CASSFSSGGTDTQYF.

DNA for the CDR3: TGTGCCAGCAGCTTAGATAATAGGGGGGGTATCAATCAGCCCCAGCATTTT. It translates to CASSLDNRGGINQPQHF. The rearrangement links TRBV11-2 to TRBJ1-5, with D tentatively TRBD1 (6 bases). The CDR3 extends over 17 amino acids. CDR1 and CDR2 (germline): SGHAT, FQNNGV. Between the trimmed V and J ends, which lost 0 bases and 3 bases, there was a span of 15 bases.

This CDR3 is CASSQDRTSGPYEQYF. In DNA, the CDR3 is TGTGCCAGCAGCCAAGATCGGACTAGCGGTCCCTACGAGCAGTACTTC. The gene calls are TRBV4-2 and TRBJ2-7; TRBD2 matches 10 bases. The CDR3 length is 16 residues. With V trimmed by 0 bases and J by 2 bases, 4 bases remained unmatched. Germline CDR1 LGHNA, CDR2 YNFKEQ.

The rearrangement links TRBV5-1 to TRBJ1-1, with D perhaps matching TRBD1 (5 bases). CDR3 length equals 14 residues. CDR1 SGHRS and CDR2 YFSETQ come from the germline V gene. The germline V and J ends were trimmed by 4 bases and 5 bases, with 15 bases remaining between them. The CDR3 reads CASSRSGGGTEAFF. For the CDR3, the DNA is TGCGCCAGCAGCCGCTCAGGTGGGGGGACTGAAGCTTTCTTT.

The V gene is TRBV7-9, the J gene TRBJ2-7; 9 nucleotides match TRBD2. V was clipped by 6 bases and J by 4 bases; unmatched bases: 7. CDR1 and CDR2 from the germline V gene are SEHNR and FQNEAQ (reference sequence). The CDR3 extends over 14 amino acids. CDR3 sequence (DNA): TGTGCCAGCAGACAGGGACTAGCTGAGTACGAGCAGTACTTC. Residues: CASRQGLAEYEQYF. Full variable domain (rest looked up from reference TRBV7-9 and TRBJ2-7): DTGVSQNPRHKITKRGQNVTFRCDPISEHNRLYWYRQTLGQGPEFLTYFQNEAQLEKSRLLSDRFSAERPKGSFSTLEIQRTEQGDSAMYLCASRQGLAEYEQYFGPGTRLTVT.

Turning to this clone: The germline gene is not matched at one end of the junction; a read error may be the cause. This sample includes further DNA sequences coding for the same CDR3. The V and J genes are TRBV19 and TRBJ1-2; D is ambiguous. Looked up from germline, CDR1 is LNHDA and CDR2 is SQIVND (reference sequence). The CDR3 covers 12 residues. CDR3 coding DNA: TGCGCCAGTCAGGCAGCCCACTATGGCTACACCTTC. It yields the protein CASQAAHYGYTF.

This chain joins TRBV6-6 and TRBJ2-3, with 8 bases aligning to TRBD2. With V trimmed by 5 bases and J by 6 bases, 10 bases remained unmatched. The germline V gene encodes CDR1 MNHNY and CDR2 SVGAGI (reference sequence). The CDR3 is 15 amino acids. This chain's CDR3 is CASSTLAGREDTQYF. CDR3 nucleotides: TGTGCCAGCAGTACTTTAGCGGGGAGGGAGGATACGCAGTATTTT.

The chain carries TRBV7-2 and TRBJ1-2; no definite D call. V shed 3 bases and J shed 0 bases, with 8 bases lying between them. The CDR3 is 14 residues long. Germline V gene sequence: CDR1 SGHTA, CDR2 FQGNSA. CDR3 protein: CASSFPAANYGYTF. DNA for the CDR3: TGTGCCAGCAGCTTTCCGGCGGCTAACTATGGCTACACCTTC.

The gene calls are TRBV7-2 and TRBJ1-1; TRBD1 might be the D (5 bases). V was trimmed by 5 bases and J by 1 base, leaving 14 bases between them. This CDR3 has 15 residues. Per the germline V gene, CDR1 is SGHTA and CDR2 is FQGNSA. The CDR3 bases are TGTGCCAGCAGCCCTCGTATTGGACAGAACACTGAAGCTTTCTTT. Residues: CASSPRIGQNTEAFF.

This clone was detected only once. The rearrangement uses TRBV19 and TRBJ1-1; 12 nucleotides match TRBD1. With V trimmed by 5 bases and J by 5 bases, 9 bases remained unmatched. The CDR3 totals 16 residues. The V gene's germline CDR1 is LNHDA and CDR2 SQIVND (reference sequence). The CDR3 DNA follows: TGTGCCAGTAGTTCCCTAAGGGACAGGGGGCTAACTGAAGCTTTCTTT. It specifies CASSSLRDRGLTEAFF.

V gene TRBV11-1 combines with J gene TRBJ1-3; tentative D call: TRBD1 (6 bases). CDR3 length: 14 residues. The germline V and J ends were trimmed by 5 bases and 7 bases, with 15 bases remaining between them. Germline CDR1 is SGHAT and CDR2 is FQDESV (reference sequence). CDR3 amino acids: CASSPRDKWNTIYF. CDR3 bases: TGTGCCAGCAGCCCCCGGGACAAGTGGAACACCATATATTTT.

The chain employs TRBV4-2 and TRBJ1-5; 9 nucleotides match TRBD1. CDR1 and CDR2 (germline): LGHNA, YNFKEQ. The junction had 12 bases not matched to a gene; V was cut back by 0 bases and J by 3 bases. The CDR3 totals 19 residues. The CDR3 coding sequence is TGTGCCAGCAGCCAAGAATTCGCACTTGGGACAGGGATCAATCAGCCCCAGCATTTT. Translating it yields CASSQEFALGTGINQPQHF.

The J gene is TRBJ1-1, the V gene TRBV19; D may be TRBD1 (5 bases). V was trimmed by 9 bases and J by 7 bases, leaving 15 bases between them. The germline CDR1 and CDR2 sequences are LNHDA and SQIVND (reference sequence). The CDR3 sequence is 12 residues long. In DNA, the CDR3 is TGTGCCAGCCATCGGGGGTACGGTGAAGCTTTCTTT. Translating gives CASHRGYGEAFF.

The chain is built from TRBV4-1 and TRBJ1-1; no clear D. The ends were cut back, 6 bases at V and 0 bases at J, with 11 bases in the middle. The CDR3 consists of 14 residues. The germline gives CDR1 MGHRA, CDR2 YSYEKL. The CDR3 sequence: CASRALPMNTEAFF. For the CDR3, the DNA is TGCGCCAGCAGGGCCCTTCCGATGAACACTGAAGCTTTCTTT.

The J gene is TRBJ1-4, the V gene TRBV18; D not certain. The CDR3 sequence is 13 residues long. V was pared by 1 base and J by 8 bases, with 8 bases between. The germline gives CDR1 KGHSH, CDR2 LQKENI. The CDR3 protein is CASSPQGGEKLFF. The CDR3 DNA sequence: TGTGCCAGCTCACCACAGGGAGGGGAAAAACTGTTTTTT.

The chain combines TRBV12-3 or TRBV12-4 with TRBJ2-7; D perhaps matches TRBD1 (6 bases). Trimming left V 3 bases short and J 5 bases short, with 11 bases between. This CDR3 is built from 13 residues. CDR3 region: CASSLARGHEQYF. The DNA of the CDR3 is TGTGCCAGCAGTTTGGCCAGGGGACACGAGCAGTACTTC.

The chain has TRBV18 and TRBJ1-2; possibly TRBD1 for D (5 bases). The ends were cut back, 2 bases at V and 4 bases at J, with 11 bases in the middle. Germline V CDR1 and CDR2: KGHSH, LQKENI. This CDR3 has 14 amino acids. CDR3 bases: TGTGCCAGCTCACCAGCCAGGGAGGCCTATGGCTACACCTTC. Translating gives CASSPAREAYGYTF.

The gene calls are TRBV4-3 and TRBJ2-1, with 9 bases identical to TRBD1. V shed 4 bases and J 6 bases; nucleotides not matched to a gene: 7. CDR1 is LGHNA, CDR2 YSLEER, per germline. The CDR3 is 15 amino acids. The CDR3 loop reads CASSRTGGAGNEQFF. Here the CDR3 DNA reads TGCGCCAGCAGCCGTACAGGGGGCGCAGGCAATGAGCAGTTCTTC.

The chain recombines TRBV6-5 with TRBJ2-7; TRBD1 might be the D (8 bases). V was shortened by 4 bases and J by 6 bases, with 13 bases between the two germline ends. Germline assignment: CDR1 MNHEY and CDR2 SVGAGI. The CDR3 consists of 13 residues. For the CDR3, the DNA is TGTGCCAGCAGTTTTAACAGGGGGGGCGAGCAGTACTTC. Protein product: CASSFNRGGEQYF.

The chain has TRBV4-3 and TRBJ1-1; tentatively, D is TRBD1 (5 bases). V dropped 0 bases and J dropped 4 bases, with 12 bases sitting between them. The CDR3 sequence is 15 residues long. Germline V gene data show CDR1 as LGHNA and CDR2 as YSLEER. CDR3: CASSQEQATGTEAFF. The CDR3 DNA reads as TGCGCCAGCAGCCAAGAACAGGCCACGGGCACTGAAGCTTTCTTT.